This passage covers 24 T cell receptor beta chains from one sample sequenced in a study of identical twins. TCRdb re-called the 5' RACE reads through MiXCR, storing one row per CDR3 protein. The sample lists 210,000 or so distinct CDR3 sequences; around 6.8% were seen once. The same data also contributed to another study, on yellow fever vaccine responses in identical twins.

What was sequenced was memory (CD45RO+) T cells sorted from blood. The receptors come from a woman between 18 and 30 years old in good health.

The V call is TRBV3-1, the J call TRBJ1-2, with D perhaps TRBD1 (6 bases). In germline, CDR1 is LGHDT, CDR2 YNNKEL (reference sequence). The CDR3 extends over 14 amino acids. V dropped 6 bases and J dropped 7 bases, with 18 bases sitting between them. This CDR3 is CASSQKLQGVGYTF. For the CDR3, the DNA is TGTGCCAGCAGTCAAAAATTACAGGGCGTTGGCTACACCTTC.

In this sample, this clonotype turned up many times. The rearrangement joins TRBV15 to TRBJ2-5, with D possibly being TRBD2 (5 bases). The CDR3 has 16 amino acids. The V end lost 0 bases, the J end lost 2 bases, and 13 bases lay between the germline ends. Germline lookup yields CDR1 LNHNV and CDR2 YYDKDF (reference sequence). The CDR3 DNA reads TGTGCCACCAGCAGAGATCTGGGAGCGGTACAAGAGACCCAGTACTTC. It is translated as CATSRDLGAVQETQYF.

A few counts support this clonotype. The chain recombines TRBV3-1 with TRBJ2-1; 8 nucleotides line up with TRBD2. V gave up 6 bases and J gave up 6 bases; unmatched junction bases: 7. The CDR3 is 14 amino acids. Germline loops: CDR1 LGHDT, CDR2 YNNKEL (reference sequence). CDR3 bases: TGTGCCAGCAGACGGAGCGGGAGTAGCAATGAGCAGTTCTTC. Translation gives CASRRSGSSNEQFF.

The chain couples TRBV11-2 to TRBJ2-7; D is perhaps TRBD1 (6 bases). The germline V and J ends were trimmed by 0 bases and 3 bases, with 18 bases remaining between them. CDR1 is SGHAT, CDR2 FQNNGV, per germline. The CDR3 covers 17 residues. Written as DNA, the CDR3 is TGTGCCAGCAGCTTAGATAGCAGGGGCTGGACGAACTACGAGCAGTACTTC. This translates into CASSLDSRGWTNYEQYF.

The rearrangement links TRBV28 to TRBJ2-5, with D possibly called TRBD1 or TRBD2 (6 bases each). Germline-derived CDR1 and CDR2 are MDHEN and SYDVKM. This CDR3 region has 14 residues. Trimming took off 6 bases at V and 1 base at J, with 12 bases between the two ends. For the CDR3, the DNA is TGTGCCAGCAGAGAGGGGGGTCTCCAAGAGACCCAGTACTTC. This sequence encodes CASREGGLQETQYF.

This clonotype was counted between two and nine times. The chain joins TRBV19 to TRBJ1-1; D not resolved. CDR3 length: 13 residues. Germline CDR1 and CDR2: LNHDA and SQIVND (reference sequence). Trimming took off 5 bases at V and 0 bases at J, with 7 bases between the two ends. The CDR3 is CASSPKMNTEAFF. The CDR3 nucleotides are TGTGCCAGTAGTCCCAAAATGAACACTGAAGCTTTCTTT.

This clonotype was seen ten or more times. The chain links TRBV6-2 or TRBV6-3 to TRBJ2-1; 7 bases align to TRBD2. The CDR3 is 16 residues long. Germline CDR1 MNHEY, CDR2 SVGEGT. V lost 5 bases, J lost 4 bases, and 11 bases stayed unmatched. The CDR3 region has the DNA TGTGCCAGCAGTCCCATGATAATTAGCGGGTACAATGAGCAGTTCTTC. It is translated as CASSPMIISGYNEQFF.

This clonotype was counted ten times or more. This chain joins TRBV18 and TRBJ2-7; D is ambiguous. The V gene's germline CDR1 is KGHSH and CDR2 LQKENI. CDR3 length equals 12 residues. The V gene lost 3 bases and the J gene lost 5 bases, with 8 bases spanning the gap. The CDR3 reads CASSPLADEQYF. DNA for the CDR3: TGTGCCAGCTCACCCCTGGCGGACGAGCAGTACTTC.

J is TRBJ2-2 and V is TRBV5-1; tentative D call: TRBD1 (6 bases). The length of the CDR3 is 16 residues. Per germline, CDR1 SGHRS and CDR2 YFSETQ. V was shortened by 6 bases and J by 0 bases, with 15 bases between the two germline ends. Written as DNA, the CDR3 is TGCGCCAGCAAGACGACGGACAGAACGAACACCGGGGAGCTGTTTTTT. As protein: CASKTTDRTNTGELFF. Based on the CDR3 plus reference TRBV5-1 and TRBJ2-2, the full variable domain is KAGVTQTPRYLIKTRGQQVTLSCSPISGHRSVSWYQQTPGQGLQFLFEYFSETQRNKGNFPGRFSGRQFSNSRSEMNVSTLELGDSALYLCASKTTDRTNTGELFFGEGSRLTVL.

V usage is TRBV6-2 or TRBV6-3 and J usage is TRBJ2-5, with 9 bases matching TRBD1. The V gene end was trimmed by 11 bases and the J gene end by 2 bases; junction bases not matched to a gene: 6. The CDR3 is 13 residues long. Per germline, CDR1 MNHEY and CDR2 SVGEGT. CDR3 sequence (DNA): TGTGCCCCCGACAGGGGGAGGCAAGAGACCCAGTACTTC. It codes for CAPDRGRQETQYF.

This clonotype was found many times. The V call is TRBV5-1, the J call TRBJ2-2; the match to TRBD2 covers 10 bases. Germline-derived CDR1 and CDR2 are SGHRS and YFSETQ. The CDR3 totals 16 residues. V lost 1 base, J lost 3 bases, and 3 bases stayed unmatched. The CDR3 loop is CASSLYGTSDTGELFF. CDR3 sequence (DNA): TGCGCCAGCAGCTTGTATGGGACTAGCGACACCGGGGAGCTGTTTTTT.

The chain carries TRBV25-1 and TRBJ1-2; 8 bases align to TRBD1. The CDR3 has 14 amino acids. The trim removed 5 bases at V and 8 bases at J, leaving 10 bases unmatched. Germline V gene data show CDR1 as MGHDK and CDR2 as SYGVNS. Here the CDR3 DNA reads TGTGCCAGCAGTTCCCCGGGACAGGCGGGAGGCTACACCTTC. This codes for CASSSPGQAGGYTF.

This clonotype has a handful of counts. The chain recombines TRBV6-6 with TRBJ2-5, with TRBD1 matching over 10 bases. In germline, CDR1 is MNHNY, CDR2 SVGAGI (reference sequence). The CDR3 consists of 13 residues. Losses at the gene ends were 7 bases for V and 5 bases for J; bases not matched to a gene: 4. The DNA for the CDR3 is TGTGCCAGCAAGGGACAGGGGTCGGAGACCCAGTACTTC. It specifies CASKGQGSETQYF.

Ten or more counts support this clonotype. CDR3 DNA: TGCAGTGCGATCAGTCGTCGAGCGGGAAGCACAGATACGCAGTATTTT. Its translation: CSAISRRAGSTDTQYF. V usage is TRBV20-1 and J usage is TRBJ2-3; the match to TRBD2 covers 7 bases. The ends lost 6 bases at V and 0 bases at J; junction bases unmatched: 12. CDR3 length: 16 amino acids. Germline CDR1 DFQATT, CDR2 SNEGSKA (reference sequence).

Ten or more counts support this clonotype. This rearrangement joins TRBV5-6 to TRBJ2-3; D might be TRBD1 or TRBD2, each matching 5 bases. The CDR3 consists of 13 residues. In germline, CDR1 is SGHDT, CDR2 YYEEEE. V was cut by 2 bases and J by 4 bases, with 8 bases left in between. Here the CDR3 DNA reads TGTGCCAGCAGCTTTGGGGACCCAGATACGCAGTATTTT. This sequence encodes CASSFGDPDTQYF.

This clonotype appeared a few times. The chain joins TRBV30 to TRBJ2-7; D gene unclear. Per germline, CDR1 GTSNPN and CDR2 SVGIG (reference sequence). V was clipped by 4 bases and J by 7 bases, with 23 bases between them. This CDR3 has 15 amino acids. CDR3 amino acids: CAWTAGPIPAREQYF. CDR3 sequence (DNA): TGTGCCTGGACGGCAGGACCCATCCCTGCTAGAGAGCAGTACTTC.

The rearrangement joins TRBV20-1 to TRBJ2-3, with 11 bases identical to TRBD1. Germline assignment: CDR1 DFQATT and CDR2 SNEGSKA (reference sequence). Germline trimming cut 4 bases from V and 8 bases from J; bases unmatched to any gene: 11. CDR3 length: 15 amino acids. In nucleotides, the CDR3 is TGCAGTGCTACCGTTGGGGGACAGGGGGAAGGTACGCAGTATTTT. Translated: CSATVGGQGEGTQYF.

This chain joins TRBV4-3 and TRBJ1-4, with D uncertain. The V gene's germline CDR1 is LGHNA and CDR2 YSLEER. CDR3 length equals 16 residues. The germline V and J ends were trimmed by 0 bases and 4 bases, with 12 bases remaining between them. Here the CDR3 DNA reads TGCGCCAGCAGCCAAGATGGTCCTCCCCTTAATGAAAAACTGTTTTTT. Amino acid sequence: CASSQDGPPLNEKLFF.

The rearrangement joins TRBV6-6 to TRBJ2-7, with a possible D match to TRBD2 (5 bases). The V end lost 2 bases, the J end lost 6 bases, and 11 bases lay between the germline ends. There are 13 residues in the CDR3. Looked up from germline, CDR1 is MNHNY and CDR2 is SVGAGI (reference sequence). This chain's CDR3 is CASSYEEVLEQYF. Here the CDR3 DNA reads TGTGCCAGCAGTTACGAGGAGGTGCTCGAGCAGTACTTC.

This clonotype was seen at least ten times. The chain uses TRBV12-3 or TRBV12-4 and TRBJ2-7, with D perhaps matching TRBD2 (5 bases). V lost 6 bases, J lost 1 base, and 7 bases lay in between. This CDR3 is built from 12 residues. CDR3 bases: TGTGCCAGCAGCGAGCGGTCCTACGAGCAGTACTTC. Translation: CASSERSYEQYF.

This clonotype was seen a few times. The CDR3 nucleotides read TGCGCCAGCAGCCCCAGGGATAGCGGGTCCGTCCGGGGGACCGGGGAGCTGTTTTTT. This codes for CASSPRDSGSVRGTGELFF. The rearrangement links TRBV4-1 to TRBJ2-2; 7 bases line up with TRBD2. This CDR3 is built from 19 residues. Germline lookup yields CDR1 MGHRA and CDR2 YSYEKL. With V trimmed by 4 bases and J by 5 bases, 19 bases remained unmatched.

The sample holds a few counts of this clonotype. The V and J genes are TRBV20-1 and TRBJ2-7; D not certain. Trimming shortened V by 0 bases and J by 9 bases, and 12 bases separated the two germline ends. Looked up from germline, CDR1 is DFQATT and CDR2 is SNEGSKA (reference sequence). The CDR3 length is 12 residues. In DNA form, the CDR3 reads TGCAGTGCTAGAGATCTAGGCAACCGGCAGTACTTC. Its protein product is CSARDLGNRQYF.

For the CDR3, the DNA is TGTGCCACCAGCCACCAGACACCAGGTCAAGAGACCCAGTACTTC. This encodes CATSHQTPGQETQYF. This rearrangement joins TRBV15 to TRBJ2-5; D remains unclear. The germline V gene encodes CDR1 LNHNV and CDR2 YYDKDF (reference sequence). The CDR3 totals 15 residues. The V gene lost 5 bases and the J gene lost 2 bases, with 15 bases spanning the gap.

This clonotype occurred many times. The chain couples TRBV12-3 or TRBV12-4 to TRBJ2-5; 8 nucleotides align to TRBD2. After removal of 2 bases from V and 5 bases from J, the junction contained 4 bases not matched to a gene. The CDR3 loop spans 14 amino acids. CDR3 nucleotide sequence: TGTGCCAGCAGTTTACGTCTAGCGGGTGAGACCCAGTACTTC. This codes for CASSLRLAGETQYF.